The rows below give T cell receptor beta chains drawn from one sample of a study of blood T cell repertoires in COVID-19. Profiled with immunoSEQ multiplex PCR; TCRdb holds only in-frame clones, not every one. The sample includes about 50,000 clones, 80% to 95% seen only once; the top ten take 4.6%. What was sequenced was peripheral blood. All receptors come from a man aged 45-60 years with active COVID-19. Both conserved end residues are part of each CDR3. D genes are given only for firm matches. Rows may omit the clone size; those that give it use once, few, many or a size class.

size,V,J,D,DNA,CDR3
NA,TRBV19,TRBJ2-1,NA,TGTGCCAGTAGTATAATTCCCCCCACAGATGAGCAGTTCTTC,CASSIIPPTDEQFF
NA,TRBV20-1,TRBJ2-3,NA,TGCAGTGCTAGACTGGATACGCAGTATTTT,CSARLDTQYF
NA,TRBV28,TRBJ2-3,TRBD2,TGTGCCAGCAGTGGCGGGGGGGCCGGCACAGATACGCAGTATTTT,CASSGGGAGTDTQYF
NA,TRBV12-5,TRBJ2-1,NA,TGTGCTAGTGGTTTGGCCCCAGACAGTAAGGGGTTCTATGAGCAGTTCTTC,CASGLAPDSKGFYEQFF
NA,TRBV27,TRBJ2-5,TRBD2,TGTGCCAGCAGTTTATCTCCACTAGCGGGAGATCGAGAGACCCAGTACTTC,CASSLSPLAGDRETQYF
NA,TRBV5-1,TRBJ2-3,TRBD1,TGCGCCAGCAGCTGGGGACAGGGGGGGACAGATACGCAGTATTTT,CASSWGQGGTDTQYF
NA,TRBV7-9,TRBJ2-2,NA,TGTGCCAGCAGCTCCATCGGGGAGCTGTTTTTT,CASSSIGELFF
NA,TRBV2,TRBJ2-7,TRBD1,TGTGCCAGCAAAGGACAGGTCTTCGACGAGCAGTACTTC,CASKGQVFDEQYF
NA,TRBV6-5,TRBJ2-5,NA,TGTGCCAGCAGTTACCGGGGGAGGCAGACCCAGTACTTC,CASSYRGRQTQYF
once,TRBV5-1,TRBJ2-5,NA,TGCGCCAGCAGCTTGGGGACTATCCAAGAGACCCAGTACTTC,CASSLGTIQETQYF
NA,TRBV27,TRBJ2-7,TRBD1,TGTGCCAGCAGTTTAATTGTGACAGGGGGTCCCTACGAGCAGTACTTC,CASSLIVTGGPYEQYF
NA,TRBV28,TRBJ1-2,NA,TGTGCCAGCAGTTTATTGGTAAATACCCTGAACATAAATGGCTACACCTTC,CASSLLVNTLNINGYTF
NA,TRBV28,TRBJ1-2,NA,TGTGCCAGCAGTTTTCTCGGTGAACGGGACTACACCTTC,CASSFLGERDYTF
NA,TRBV2,TRBJ2-7,NA,TGTGCCAGCAGTTGGACAGAACACGAGCAGTACTTC,CASSWTEHEQYF
NA,TRBV6-1,TRBJ2-7,NA,TGTGCCAGCAGTGAAGATTTCTTCTTCTACGAGCAGTACTTC,CASSEDFFFYEQYF
NA,TRBV7-6,TRBJ1-1,TRBD1,TGTGCCAGCAGCTTAAGGGGGCGGACTGAAGCTTTCTTT,CASSLRGRTEAFF
NA,TRBV6-5,TRBJ2-5,NA,TGTGCCAGCAGATGGGGACATAAAGAGACCCAGTACTTC,CASRWGHKETQYF
NA,TRBV2,TRBJ1-6,TRBD1,TGTGCCAGCAGTACGGGACAGTTAACACCCCTCCACTTT,CASSTGQLTPLHF
NA,TRBV28,TRBJ2-1,NA,TGTGCCAGCGGATCGGGACTCGGCGCCTCCTACAATGAGCAGTTCTTC,CASGSGLGASYNEQFF
NA,TRBV20-1,TRBJ2-1,TRBD2,TGCAGTGCTAGTAGAGCGGGGGGCGGGGAGCAGTTCTTC,CSASRAGGGEQFF
NA,TRBV5-1,TRBJ1-1,NA,TGCGCCAGCAGCTTACAGGTTTTTTCGACTGAAGCTTTCTTT,CASSLQVFSTEAFF
NA,TRBV28,TRBJ1-2,NA,TGTGCCAGCAGTTTCCAACCGACAGCGGGGGCCTTC,CASSFQPTAGAF
NA,TRBV3-1/TRBV3-2,TRBJ2-2,NA,TGTGCCAGCAGCCAAGATGCTGCAGGGTCCGGGGAGCTGTTTTTT,CASSQDAAGSGELFF
NA,TRBV24-1,TRBJ2-3,NA,TGTGCCACCAGTGACCTACTATCGGATACGCAGTATTTT,CATSDLLSDTQYF
NA,TRBV7-9,TRBJ1-5,NA,TGTGCCAGCAGTCAGGACTTAACCGGTCAGCCCCAGCATTTT,CASSQDLTGQPQHF
once,TRBV12-3/TRBV12-4,TRBJ2-1,NA,TGTGCCAGCAGATTCAGGACTATTGGTGAGCAGTTCTTC,CASRFRTIGEQFF
NA,TRBV25-1,TRBJ1-1,NA,TGTGCCAGCAGTAGCACAGGGAACACTGAAGCTTTCTTT,CASSSTGNTEAFF
NA,TRBV6-6,TRBJ1-1,TRBD1,TGTGCCAGCAGTACAGGGACAGGGAACACTGAAGCTTTCTTT,CASSTGTGNTEAFF
NA,TRBV4-3,TRBJ2-7,TRBD1,TGCGCCAGCAGCCAAGATGGGGGACAGGGTAGATACGAGCAGTACTTC,CASSQDGGQGRYEQYF
NA,TRBV5-4,TRBJ2-3,TRBD2,TGTGCCAGCAGCTTTACCGCGACTAGCGGCACAGATACGCAGTATTTT,CASSFTATSGTDTQYF
once,TRBV5-4,TRBJ1-2,NA,TGTGCCAGCAGCTTAGGGACAACACTTTATGGCTACACCTTC,CASSLGTTLYGYTF
NA,TRBV14,TRBJ2-3,NA,TGTGCCAGCAGCCCCGGGATTGGAGATACGCAGTATTTT,CASSPGIGDTQYF
NA,TRBV2,TRBJ2-1,TRBD2,TGTGCCAGCCGACTAATAGCGGGAAACAATGAGCAGTTCTTC,CASRLIAGNNEQFF
few,TRBV29-1,TRBJ2-1,TRBD1,TGCAGCGTTGAACCGGGACAGGGGTTCGGTGAGCAGTTCTTC,CSVEPGQGFGEQFF
NA,TRBV3-1/TRBV3-2,TRBJ2-4,NA,TGTGCCAGCAGCCATTCGGCGGGTACGTTCACCAAAAACATTCAGTACTTC,CASSHSAGTFTKNIQYF
NA,TRBV3-1/TRBV3-2,TRBJ2-7,TRBD2,TGTGCCAGCAGCCTTAGCGGGAGCTCCTACGAGCAGTACTTC,CASSLSGSSYEQYF
NA,TRBV11-3,TRBJ2-7,TRBD2,TGTGCCAGCAGCCCGTCTAGCGGTACCTACGAGCAGTACTTC,CASSPSSGTYEQYF
NA,TRBV3-1/TRBV3-2,TRBJ2-1,TRBD2,TGTGCCAGCAGCCACGGACTAGCGGGAGGGAATGAGCAGTTCTTC,CASSHGLAGGNEQFF
NA,TRBV18,TRBJ2-7,NA,TGTGCCAGCTCACCTCCGGACAGAACCTACGAGCAGTACTTC,CASSPPDRTYEQYF
few,TRBV11-3,TRBJ1-2,NA,TGTGCCAGCAGCCCGACAGGTTACGTCCACGGCTACACCTTC,CASSPTGYVHGYTF
once,TRBV7-9,TRBJ2-7,TRBD1,TGTGCCAGCAGCTTACTACAGGGGAATTTTGACGAGCAGTACTTC,CASSLLQGNFDEQYF
NA,TRBV29-1,TRBJ1-1,TRBD1,TGCAGCGCCGGACAGGGGGACACTGAAGCTTTCTTT,CSAGQGDTEAFF
NA,TRBV11-2,TRBJ2-7,NA,TGTGCCAGCAGCTTAGGTCCGGCCTACGAGCAGTACTTC,CASSLGPAYEQYF
few,TRBV5-4,TRBJ2-7,TRBD2,TGTGCCAGCAGCTTATGGGGACTAGCTCGGAACGAGCAGTACTTC,CASSLWGLARNEQYF
NA,TRBV9,TRBJ2-3,TRBD1,TGTGCCAGCAGCGTAAAGCCGGGACAGGTCACAGATACGCAGTATTTT,CASSVKPGQVTDTQYF